This TCR beta chain came from a study of T cells in Graves' hyperthyroidism and ophthalmopathy. The CDR3 runs 15 residues. Per germline, CDR1 SGDLS and CDR2 YYNGEE. The V end was cut by 2 bases, the J end by 1 base, with 12 bases between. This clonotype was observed a handful of times. Amplification of TCR beta CDR3 regions was performed using RNA transcripts as template. The HTBI primer set drove a first-round RT-PCR of the TCR CDR3. TCRdb redid the calling of the multiplex PCR reads with MiXCR, one entry per CDR3 protein. The sample records approximately 260,000 distinct CDR3 sequences, roughly 15% being singletons.

The source material was blood. This TCR was sampled from a woman aged 45-59 years with Graves' hyperthyroidism that later progressed to Graves' ophthalmopathy. This sequence joins TRBV9 and TRBJ1-1, with D possibly matching TRBD1 (6 bases). The CDR3 DNA reads as TGTGCCAGCAGCGTTGACAGAGGGGGGAACACTGAAGCTTTCTTT. This sequence encodes CASSVDRGGNTEAFF.